The T cell receptor beta chain under discussion was sequenced for a study of neurological immune-mediated disorders. The CDR3 contains 15 residues. Germline CDR1 DFQATT, CDR2 SNEGSKA (reference sequence). V was pared by 5 bases and J by 0 bases, with 14 bases between. This clonotype was seen repeatedly, ten times or more. Its cognate antigen is unknown. TCRdb reprocessed the 5' RACE reads via MiXCR and lists one record per CDR3 protein. This table holds about 92,000 distinct CDR3 sequences, 3.5% found once. Broader study findings: The greatest TCR clonal expansion occurred in HTLV-1-associated myelopathy and the least in multiple sclerosis, which fell below healthy controls. Grouping of repertoires by phylogeny put those of 18 of 34 multiple sclerosis patients into a single related-CDR3 cluster, a possible signature.

The chain has TRBV20-1 and TRBJ2-4; a possible D gene is TRBD2 (5 bases). Sequencing input: PBMCs. The receptor's source is a woman between 50 and 59 years old with multiple sclerosis. The chain's CDR3 is CSAARTGLAKNIQYF. The CDR3 DNA follows: TGCAGTGCTGCTCGGACGGGATTAGCCAAAAACATTCAGTACTTC.